These T cell receptor beta chains were read from a single sample in a study of blood T cell repertoires in COVID-19. Profiling relied on immunoSEQ multiplex PCR, and the TCRdb table lists in-frame clones only, not all of them. The table includes 350,000 to 400,000 clones, around 87% detected once. The sequenced sample was PBMCs or T cells enriched from blood (not recorded which). Receptor source: a man aged 40-55 years in a cohort exposed to, infected with or recovered from COVID-19 (not recorded which). CDR3s leave out the opening cysteine and the closing phenylalanine or tryptophan. Each record gives: J gene, V gene, CDR3 protein.

J: TRBJ2-2
V: TRBV29-1
CDR3: SALAGGGTGELF

J: TRBJ1-1
V: TRBV27
CDR3: ASSTGMNTEAF

J: TRBJ2-7
V: TRBV11-2
CDR3: ASSLDRSSYEQY

J: TRBJ2-7
V: TRBV7-9
CDR3: ASSPRTEQY

J: TRBJ1-2
V: TRBV20-1
CDR3: SASWQGAYGYT

J: TRBJ2-7
V: TRBV5-5
CDR3: ASRITAEEYYEQY

J: TRBJ1-6
V: TRBV2
CDR3: ASSVRTGDGSPLH

J: TRBJ1-2
V: TRBV27
CDR3: ASSLGGPSWFGYT

J: TRBJ2-1
V: TRBV28
CDR3: ATERGGSSSYNEQF

J: TRBJ1-6
V: TRBV27
CDR3: ASSSTGRNSPLH

J: TRBJ1-2
V: TRBV5-4
CDR3: ASSSGQGARNYGYT

J: TRBJ2-7
V: TRBV18
CDR3: ASSPVGQGFSYEQY

J: TRBJ2-1
V: TRBV4-1
CDR3: ASSQVSGRADNEQF

J: TRBJ2-3
V: TRBV11-3
CDR3: ASSQGQGVTDTQY

J: TRBJ2-7
V: TRBV7-8
CDR3: ASSLANTGASYEQY

J: TRBJ2-2
V: TRBV28
CDR3: ATSWASGSPTGELF

J: TRBJ1-3
V: TRBV27
CDR3: ASRGQSSGNTIY

J: TRBJ2-2
V: TRBV7-2
CDR3: ASSLDRQLLF

J: TRBJ2-3
V: TRBV4-1
CDR3: ASSQGGALADTQY

J: TRBJ2-7
V: TRBV28
CDR3: ASRGTSGRHEQY

J: TRBJ2-7
V: TRBV15
CDR3: ATSSRAGARSEQY

J: TRBJ2-3
V: TRBV19
CDR3: ASRAEPGDTQY

J: TRBJ1-6
V: TRBV7-2
CDR3: ASSPRMMLDNSPLH

J: TRBJ2-7
V: TRBV5-1
CDR3: ASTSDSSSYEQY

J: TRBJ2-7
V: TRBV3-1/TRBV3-2
CDR3: ASSQEASGSVSYEQY

J: TRBJ2-3
V: TRBV4-2
CDR3: ASSPEDDWGDTQY

J: TRBJ2-2
V: TRBV11-2
CDR3: ASSRTSGTNTGELF

J: TRBJ2-1
V: TRBV4-1
CDR3: ASSQDSGRGQF

J: TRBJ1-1
V: TRBV20-1
CDR3: SASKGSGTVNTEAF

J: TRBJ2-2
V: TRBV24-1
CDR3: AAQRQENTGELF

J: TRBJ2-7
V: TRBV10-3
CDR3: AIRRQGGEQY

J: TRBJ2-2
V: TRBV28
CDR3: ASQRNTGELF

J: TRBJ1-1
V: TRBV28
CDR3: ASSLTGTGNTEAF

J: TRBJ2-1
V: TRBV9
CDR3: ASSVVGASYNEQF

J: TRBJ2-1
V: TRBV19
CDR3: ASSIRIASSYNEQF

J: TRBJ1-6
V: TRBV19
CDR3: ASSMRNRVKNSPLH

J: TRBJ1-1
V: TRBV4-2
CDR3: ASSQGWTGLNTEAF

J: TRBJ1-1
V: TRBV6-5
CDR3: ASSYRSGATWTEAF

J: TRBJ2-5
V: TRBV7-8
CDR3: ASSLGLAGGETQY

J: TRBJ1-5
V: TRBV10-1
CDR3: ASSGNWGREGNQPQH

J: TRBJ1-2
V: TRBV29-1
CDR3: SVMGAHLNSNYGYT

J: TRBJ2-7
V: TRBV24-1
CDR3: ATSGTNGAHEQY

J: TRBJ2-7
V: TRBV4-2
CDR3: ASSLTGVPPEGEQY

J: TRBJ1-3
V: TRBV28
CDR3: ASSFAGSGNTIY

J: TRBJ1-6
V: TRBV10-3
CDR3: AISERTGLSPLH

J: TRBJ1-5
V: TRBV25-1
CDR3: ASSDGQAENQPQH

J: TRBJ2-7
V: TRBV10-1
CDR3: ASSEGRGYEQY

J: TRBJ2-7
V: TRBV27
CDR3: ASSPRQGEQY

J: TRBJ1-1
V: TRBV5-1
CDR3: ASSAGPAGANTEAF

J: TRBJ1-3
V: TRBV28
CDR3: ASSPRTVSGNTIY

J: TRBJ2-3
V: TRBV5-5
CDR3: ASSQRAGVNADTQY

J: TRBJ2-7
V: TRBV4-2
CDR3: ASSHEGQGAYEQY